This passage covers 5 T cell receptor beta chains from one sample sequenced in a study of cytomegalovirus exposure and HLA in healthy donors. With 60 Vbeta and 13 Jbeta primers, the PCR was carried out. Method: immunoSEQ multiplex PCR; TCRdb's copy keeps in-frame clones and lacks some. The data hold some 150,000 clones, with roughly 80% observed a single time. The sequenced sample was PBMCs. The origin of the receptors is a woman aged 30 to 39 in good health and CMV-seropositive.

This chain joins TRBV6-5 and TRBJ1-1, with 10 bases that match TRBD1. This CDR3 region has 14 residues. Germline CDR1 MNHEY, CDR2 SVGAGI. The J segment lost 7 bases and the V segment lost 6 bases, leaving 8 bases of the junction unmatched. The CDR3 region is CASRRQGASNEAFF. For the CDR3, the DNA is TGTGCCAGCAGGCGACAGGGGGCTAGTAATGAAGCTTTCTTT.

The genes are TRBV5-4 and TRBJ2-7; weak D call: TRBD1 (6 bases). The CDR3 is 14 amino acids. In germline, CDR1 is SGHNT, CDR2 YYREEE (reference sequence). V shed 4 bases and J shed 3 bases, with 14 bases lying between them. DNA for the CDR3: TGTGCCAGCAGCGAGACCGGGACATTCTACGAGCAGTACTTC. This encodes CASSETGTFYEQYF.

The rearrangement links TRBV18 to TRBJ2-7, with 9 bases fitting TRBD1. CDR3 size: 15 residues. Germline CDR1 KGHSH, CDR2 LQKENI. V trimming: 2 bases; J trimming: 3 bases; junction bases outside the gene matches: 5. CDR3 protein: CASSPAGQGFYEQYF. The CDR3 nucleotides read TGTGCCAGCTCACCAGCCGGACAGGGGTTCTACGAGCAGTACTTC.

To note about this clone: The same CDR3 arises from other DNA sequences in this sample as well. J is TRBJ1-3 and V is TRBV18; D unclear. V lost 6 bases and J 1 base, leaving 10 bases between the germline ends. Germline values: CDR1 KGHSH, CDR2 LQKENI. This CDR3 is 14 amino acids long. CDR3 protein: CASSPSGSGNTIYF. In DNA, the CDR3 is TGTGCCAGCTCCCCCAGCGGGTCTGGAAACACCATATATTTT.

The chain uses TRBV5-1 and TRBJ2-7, with 7 bases that match TRBD2. CDR3 length: 15 residues. Unmatched junction bases numbered 5, after V lost 0 bases and J lost 2 bases. Germline V gives CDR1 SGHRS, CDR2 YFSETQ. CDR3 sequence: CASSLAGGITYEQYF. CDR3 bases: TGCGCCAGCAGCTTGGCGGGGGGTATAACCTACGAGCAGTACTTC.